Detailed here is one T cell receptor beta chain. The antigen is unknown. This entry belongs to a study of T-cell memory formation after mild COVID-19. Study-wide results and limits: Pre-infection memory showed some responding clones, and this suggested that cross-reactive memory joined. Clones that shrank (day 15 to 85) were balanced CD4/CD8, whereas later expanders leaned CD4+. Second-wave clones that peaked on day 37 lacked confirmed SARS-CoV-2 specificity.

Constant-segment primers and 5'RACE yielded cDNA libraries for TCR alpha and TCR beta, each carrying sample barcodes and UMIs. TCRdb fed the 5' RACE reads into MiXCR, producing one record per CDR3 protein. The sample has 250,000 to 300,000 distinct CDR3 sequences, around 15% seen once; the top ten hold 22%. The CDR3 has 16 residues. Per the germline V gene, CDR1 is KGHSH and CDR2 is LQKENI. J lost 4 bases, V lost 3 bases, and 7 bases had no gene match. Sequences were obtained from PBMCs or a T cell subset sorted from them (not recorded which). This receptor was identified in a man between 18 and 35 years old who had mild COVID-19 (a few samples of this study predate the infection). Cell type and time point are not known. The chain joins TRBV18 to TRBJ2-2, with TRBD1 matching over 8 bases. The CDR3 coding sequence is TGTGCCAGCTCACCCCCCCTTGGACAGGGCACCGGGGAGCTGTTTTTT. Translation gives CASSPPLGQGTGELFF.